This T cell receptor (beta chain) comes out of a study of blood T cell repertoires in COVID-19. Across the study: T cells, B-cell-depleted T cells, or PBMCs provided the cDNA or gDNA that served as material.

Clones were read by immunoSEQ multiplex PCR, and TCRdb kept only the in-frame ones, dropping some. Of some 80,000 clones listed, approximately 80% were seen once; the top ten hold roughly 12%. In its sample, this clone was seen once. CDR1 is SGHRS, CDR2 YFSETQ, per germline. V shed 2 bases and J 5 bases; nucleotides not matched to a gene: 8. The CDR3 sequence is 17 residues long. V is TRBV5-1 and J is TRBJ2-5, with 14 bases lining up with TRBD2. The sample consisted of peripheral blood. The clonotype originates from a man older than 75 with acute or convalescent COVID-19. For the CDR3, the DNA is TGCGCCAGCAGCTTAGGGACTAGCGGGAGAACACCCGAGACCCAGTACTTC. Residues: CASSLGTSGRTPETQYF.